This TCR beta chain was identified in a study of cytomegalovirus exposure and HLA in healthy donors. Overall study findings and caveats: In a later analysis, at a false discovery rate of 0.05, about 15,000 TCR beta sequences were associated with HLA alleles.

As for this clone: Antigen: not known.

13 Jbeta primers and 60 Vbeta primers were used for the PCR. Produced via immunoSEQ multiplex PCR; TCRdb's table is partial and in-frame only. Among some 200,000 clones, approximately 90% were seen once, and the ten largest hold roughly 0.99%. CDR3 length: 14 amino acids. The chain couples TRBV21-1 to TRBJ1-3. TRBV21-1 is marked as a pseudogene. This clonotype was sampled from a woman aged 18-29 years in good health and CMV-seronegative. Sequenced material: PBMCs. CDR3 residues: CASSPGGRGNTIYF. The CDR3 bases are TGTGCCAGCAGCCCCGGGGGGAGGGGAAACACCATATATTTT.